Each of the 30 T cell receptor beta chains below was sequenced from the same sample in a study of blood T cell repertoires in COVID-19. Some clones are missing from TCRdb's copy, which holds only in-frame ones; the method was immunoSEQ multiplex PCR. Here the sample spans roughly 250,000 clones, around 83% being singletons. Sequencing was done on a sample of peripheral blood. The receptors originated from a woman aged 40 to 50 who had recovered from COVID-19.

J is TRBJ2-7 and V is TRBV18; 10 nucleotides agree with TRBD1. The CDR3 is 13 residues long. V was pared by 6 bases and J by 4 bases, with 3 bases of the junction left unmatched. The V gene's germline CDR1 is KGHSH and CDR2 LQKENI. As DNA, the CDR3 is TGTGCCAGCTCTCAGGGACAGGGGTACGAGCAGTACTTC. It is translated as CASSQGQGYEQYF.

This clone was observed once. The V and J genes are TRBV5-4 and TRBJ1-2; TRBD1 is a possible D gene (6 bases). The V end lost 4 bases, the J end lost 6 bases, and 16 bases lay between the germline ends. Germline-derived CDR1 and CDR2 are SGHNT and YYREEE (reference sequence). The CDR3 sequence is 14 residues long. The DNA for the CDR3 is TGTGCCAGCAGCCAAAAGGGGGTTTTCGATGGCTACACCTTC. Translating gives CASSQKGVFDGYTF.

DNA for the CDR3: TGTGCCAGTAATAGGGGACAGGGGGCTTACCATAGCAATCAGCCCCAGCATTTT. Translation gives CASNRGQGAYHSNQPQHF. This chain uses TRBV19 with TRBJ1-5, with TRBD1 matching 12 bases. There are 18 residues in the CDR3. Germline lookup yields CDR1 LNHDA and CDR2 SQIVND (reference sequence). V dropped 7 bases and J dropped 0; count of bases not matched to a gene: 10.

The chain carries TRBV7-8 and TRBJ1-5; TRBD1 matches 9 bases. The V and J ends lost 5 bases and 2 bases, in that order; junction bases with no gene match: 4. CDR3 length equals 15 residues. Germline V CDR1 and CDR2: SGHVS, FQNEAQ. CDR3 in DNA: TGTGCCAGCAGCCTGGGACAGGGTCGCAATCAGCCCCAGCATTTT. This gives the protein CASSLGQGRNQPQHF.

The chain is built from TRBV15 and TRBJ1-4, with 8 bases matching TRBD1. The germline V gene has CDR1 LNHNV and CDR2 YYDKDF (reference sequence). This CDR3 is 14 amino acids long. The V gene end was trimmed by 3 bases and the J gene end by 7 bases; junction bases not matched to a gene: 4. The CDR3 DNA sequence: TGTGCCACCAGCAGGGACAGGGTGGCTGAAAAACTGTTTTTT. This encodes CATSRDRVAEKLFF. The full variable domain, in which reference TRBV15 and TRBJ1-4 provide the parts outside the CDR3, is DAMVIQNPRYQVTQFGKPVTLSCSQTLNHNVMYWYQQKSSQAPKLLFHYYDKDFNNEADTPDNFQSRRPNTSFCFLDIRSPGLGDTAMYLCATSRDRVAEKLFFGSGTQLSVL.

This clone was seen more than once but under ten times. The genes are TRBV7-3 and TRBJ2-2, with TRBD2 matching 15 bases. Trimming removed 4 bases from V and 6 bases from J; junction bases left unmatched: 12. From germline, CDR1 is SGHTA and CDR2 FQGTGA. There are 19 residues in the CDR3. Here the CDR3 DNA reads TGTGCCAGCAGCTCGCCGGGACTAGCGGGGGGTAAAGCGGCCGGGGAGCTGTTTTTT. It encodes CASSSPGLAGGKAAGELFF.

V usage is TRBV7-9 and J usage is TRBJ2-6; D might be TRBD1 (6 bases). Germline V gene sequence: CDR1 SEHNR, CDR2 FQNEAQ (reference sequence). This CDR3 has 16 amino acids. The germline V and J ends were trimmed by 0 bases and 9 bases, with 15 bases remaining between them. This chain's CDR3 is CASSLADSQKRNVLTF. In DNA, the CDR3 is TGTGCCAGCAGCTTAGCGGACAGCCAAAAACGCAACGTCCTGACTTTC.

V usage is TRBV7-3 and J usage is TRBJ1-6, with a possible D match to TRBD1 (6 bases). The V end was cut by 2 bases, the J end by 0 bases, with 11 bases between. The CDR3 has 17 amino acids. CDR1 SGHTA and CDR2 FQGTGA come from the germline V gene. This CDR3 reads CASSLRDRSSYNSPLHF. Written as DNA, the CDR3 is TGTGCCAGCAGCTTACGAGACAGGTCCTCCTATAATTCACCCCTCCACTTT. The variable domain in full, completed from reference TRBV7-3 and TRBJ1-6, reads GAGVSQTPSNKVTEKGKYVELRCDPISGHTALYWYRQSLGQGPEFLIYFQGTGAADDSGLPNDRFFAVRPEGSVSTLKIQRTERGDSAVYLCASSLRDRSSYNSPLHFGNGTRLTVT.

The rearrangement links TRBV7-3 to TRBJ2-1, with TRBD2 matching over 8 bases. Germline-derived CDR1 and CDR2 are SGHTA and FQGTGA. The V gene end was trimmed by 5 bases and the J gene end by 6 bases; junction bases not matched to a gene: 6. CDR3 size: 14 residues. The DNA of the CDR3 is TGTGCCAGCAGCCAGACTAGCGATCGCAATGAGCAGTTCTTC. As protein: CASSQTSDRNEQFF.

This clone was seen at least ten times. This chain connects TRBV5-4 to TRBJ2-2, with D perhaps matching TRBD1 (5 bases). Germline values: CDR1 SGHNT, CDR2 YYREEE (reference sequence). This CDR3 region has 15 residues. Trimming took off 0 bases at V and 6 bases at J, with 12 bases between the two ends. The CDR3 loop reads CASSLGAGPAGELFF. CDR3 DNA sequence: TGTGCCAGCAGCTTGGGGGCAGGGCCGGCCGGGGAGCTGTTTTTT.

The gene calls are TRBV10-2 and TRBJ1-2; D possibly corresponds to TRBD1 (5 bases). CDR1 and CDR2 (germline): WSHSY, SAAADI. The germline V and J ends were trimmed by 3 bases and 8 bases, with 31 bases remaining between them. The CDR3 runs to 19 residues. The CDR3 DNA sequence: TGCGCCAGCAGTGATGGGCAGGGTTTTGGCGCATCCTCTGTCCGGGGCTACACCTTC. It translates to CASSDGQGFGASSVRGYTF.

The J gene is TRBJ1-5, the V gene TRBV28, with 7 bases aligning to TRBD1. There are 13 residues in the CDR3. V lost 6 bases, J lost 3 bases, and 2 bases stayed unmatched. Germline lookup yields CDR1 MDHEN and CDR2 SYDVKM. The CDR3 protein is CASRQGTNQPQHF. The CDR3 DNA sequence: TGTGCCAGCAGACAGGGGACCAATCAGCCCCAGCATTTT.

The V gene is TRBV18, the J gene TRBJ1-3; no clear D. Germline V gene lookup returns CDR1 KGHSH and CDR2 LQKENI. This CDR3 region has 15 residues. Trimming stripped 4 bases from V and 0 bases from J, with 10 bases between. CDR3: CASSQSPISGNTIYF. The CDR3 nucleotides are TGTGCCAGCTCACAATCTCCTATCTCTGGAAACACCATATATTTT.

This chain links TRBV6-5 with TRBJ1-3, with TRBD1 matching 7 bases. CDR1 is MNHEY and CDR2 is SVGAGI in the germline V gene. This CDR3 spans 14 amino acids. With V trimmed by 6 bases and J by 4 bases, 6 bases remained unmatched. The CDR3 here is CASRPGQSGNTIYF. Written as DNA, the CDR3 is TGTGCCAGCAGACCGGGACAGTCCGGAAACACCATATATTTT.

The chain has TRBV27 and TRBJ2-4; 13 positions match TRBD2. This CDR3 is built from 15 residues. With V trimmed by 6 bases and J by 5 bases, 4 bases remained unmatched. Germline V lookup: CDR1 MNHEY, CDR2 SMNVEV (reference sequence). The CDR3 DNA reads as TGTGCCAGCAGGCCAGGACTAGCGGGAGAAAACATTCAGTACTTC. Its translation: CASRPGLAGENIQYF.

This clone was detected a few times. V is TRBV27 and J is TRBJ1-5; D perhaps matches TRBD1 (6 bases). In germline, CDR1 is MNHEY, CDR2 SMNVEV (reference sequence). The CDR3 runs 14 residues. The V gene lost 5 bases and the J gene lost 4 bases, with 12 bases spanning the gap. The DNA of the CDR3 is TGTGCCAGCAGTCAAGGGGGGGTTAATCAGCCCCAGCATTTT. This gives the protein CASSQGGVNQPQHF.

This clone has a single count. The chain recombines TRBV11-2 with TRBJ1-1; a weak D match, TRBD1 (5 bases). The germline gives CDR1 SGHAT, CDR2 FQNNGV. The CDR3 contains 13 residues. Trimming pared 5 bases from V and 8 bases from J, leaving 15 bases between. This CDR3 reads CASSPRMGLEAFF. The CDR3 DNA is TGTGCCAGCAGCCCAAGAATGGGACTCGAAGCTTTCTTT.

The V call is TRBV2, the J call TRBJ2-1; 10 bases map to TRBD1. Unmatched junction bases numbered 2, after V lost 5 bases and J lost 7 bases. The CDR3 totals 13 residues. Germline V gene lookup returns CDR1 SNHLY and CDR2 FYNNEI. CDR3 amino acids: CASSRTGGNEQFF. In DNA, the CDR3 is TGTGCCAGCAGTAGGACAGGGGGTAATGAGCAGTTCTTC. Full variable domain (missing parts from reference TRBV2 and TRBJ2-1): EPEVTQTPSHQVTQMGQEVILRCVPISNHLYFYWYRQILGQKVEFLVSFYNNEISEKSEIFDDQFSVERPDGSNFTLKIRSTKLEDSAMYFCASSRTGGNEQFFGPGTRLTVL.

This clone was seen once. The genes are TRBV25-1 and TRBJ1-1; no clear D gene. There are 12 residues in the CDR3. Trimming stripped 3 bases from V and 3 bases from J, with 5 bases between. In germline, CDR1 is MGHDK, CDR2 SYGVNS. The CDR3, as DNA: TGTGCCAGCAGTGAGGGCCACACTGAAGCTTTCTTT. Protein product: CASSEGHTEAFF.

V gene TRBV5-7 combines with J gene TRBJ1-4; TRBD1 aligns across 9 bases. TRBV5-7 is given ORF status, its function remaining uncertain. This CDR3 is built from 16 residues. With V trimmed by 5 bases and J by 3 bases, 8 bases remained unmatched. Here the CDR3 DNA reads TGTGCCAGCAGGCGGGGACAGGGAAGGTCTAATGAAAAACTGTTTTTT. This encodes CASRRGQGRSNEKLFF.

This clone was picked up one time. V usage is TRBV5-1 and J usage is TRBJ2-2, with D possibly matching TRBD1 (5 bases). The germline CDR1 and CDR2 sequences are SGHRS and YFSETQ. This CDR3 spans 15 amino acids. Trimming left V 4 bases short and J 1 base short, with 11 bases between. In DNA, the CDR3 is TGCGCCAGCAGCCTCGGACACCAGAACACCGGGGAGCTGTTTTTT. This codes for CASSLGHQNTGELFF.

The table lists this clone with many counts. The gene calls are TRBV27 and TRBJ2-7, with a weak D call TRBD1 (5 bases). CDR3 length: 16 amino acids. Trimming took 2 bases from V and 2 from J, leaving 16 bases between them. In germline, CDR1 is MNHEY, CDR2 SMNVEV (reference sequence). The DNA of the CDR3 is TGTGCCAGCAGTTTAGGGGCACGACCTGGGACCTACGAGCAGTACTTC. Its translation: CASSLGARPGTYEQYF.

CDR3 nucleotides: TGTGCCAGCAGCCAAGGGCAGACTGAAGCTTTCTTT. It encodes CASSQGQTEAFF. This sequence joins TRBV3-1 (or the pseudogene TRBV3-2) and TRBJ1-1, with D unclear. Trimming left V 1 base short and J 5 bases short, with 5 bases between. Looked up from germline, CDR1 is LGHDT and CDR2 is YNNKEL (reference sequence). The CDR3 runs to 12 residues.

The chain is built from TRBV19 and TRBJ1-2, with 8 bases lining up with TRBD1. Losses at the gene ends were 3 bases for V and 5 bases for J; bases not matched to a gene: 5. The germline V gene encodes CDR1 LNHDA and CDR2 SQIVND (reference sequence). The CDR3 spans 14 residues. The CDR3 nucleotides are TGTGCCAGTAGTATTCAGGGGGCGAGGTATGGCTACACCTTC. The encoded protein is CASSIQGARYGYTF.

This clone was recorded a few times. This chain joins TRBV19 and TRBJ1-1, with unresolved D. Germline CDR1 LNHDA, CDR2 SQIVND (reference sequence). V was cut by 5 bases and J by 2 bases, with 18 bases left in between. The CDR3 consists of 16 residues. The CDR3 region has the DNA TGTGCCAGTAGTTCCCGGGAGGGTACAAAAAACACTGAAGCTTTCTTT. The encoded protein is CASSSREGTKNTEAFF.

The chain uses TRBV7-3 and TRBJ2-7; TRBD1 aligns across 9 bases. Germline-derived CDR1 and CDR2 are SGHTA and FQGTGA. The CDR3 covers 14 residues. The trim removed 5 bases at V and 2 bases at J, leaving 4 bases unmatched. The CDR3 here is CASSPGTGTYEQYF. For the CDR3, the DNA is TGTGCCAGCAGCCCCGGGACAGGGACCTACGAGCAGTACTTC.

This clone appeared a single time. The V gene is TRBV19, the J gene TRBJ1-2, with 7 bases that match TRBD1. The CDR3 sequence is 14 residues long. With 6 bases clipped from V and 4 bases from J, the junction kept 8 bases outside the gene matches. The V gene's germline CDR1 is LNHDA and CDR2 SQIVND (reference sequence). The CDR3 coding sequence is TGTGCCAGTAGCCAACAGGGGCCGAGCTATGGCTACACCTTC. This encodes CASSQQGPSYGYTF.

This sequence joins TRBV28 and TRBJ1-4; D is undetermined. The CDR3 totals 15 residues. Germline V lookup: CDR1 MDHEN, CDR2 SYDVKM. V was clipped by 2 bases and J by 8 bases, with 15 bases between them. CDR3 in amino acids: CASSLPVGSGEKLFF. The CDR3 DNA is TGTGCCAGCAGTTTACCTGTTGGGTCGGGGGAAAAACTGTTTTTT.

This clone was seen more than once but under ten times. V usage is TRBV27 and J usage is TRBJ1-1; 8 nucleotides agree with TRBD1. This CDR3 contains 15 residues. Germline V gene lookup returns CDR1 MNHEY and CDR2 SMNVEV (reference sequence). V shed 8 bases and J 7 bases; nucleotides not matched to a gene: 15. The CDR3 DNA is TGTGCCAGCTACCCCTCCCGGGACAGGCCTAGTGAAGCTTTCTTT. Its protein is CASYPSRDRPSEAFF.

This clone was counted between two and nine times. J is TRBJ2-7 and V is TRBV30; D call uncertain. V lost 1 base and J 2 bases, leaving 6 bases between the germline ends. This CDR3 contains 12 residues. CDR1 and CDR2 (germline): GTSNPN, SVGIG (reference sequence). The CDR3 loop reads CAWSEQTYEQYF. In nucleotides, the CDR3 is TGTGCCTGGAGTGAACAGACCTACGAGCAGTACTTC. The full variable domain, rest sourced from reference TRBV30 and TRBJ2-7, is SQTIHQWPATLVQPVGSPLSLECTVEGTSNPNLYWYRQAAGRGLQLLFYSVGIGQISSEVPQNLSASRPQDRQFILSSKKLLLSDSGFYLCAWSEQTYEQYFGPGTRLTVT.